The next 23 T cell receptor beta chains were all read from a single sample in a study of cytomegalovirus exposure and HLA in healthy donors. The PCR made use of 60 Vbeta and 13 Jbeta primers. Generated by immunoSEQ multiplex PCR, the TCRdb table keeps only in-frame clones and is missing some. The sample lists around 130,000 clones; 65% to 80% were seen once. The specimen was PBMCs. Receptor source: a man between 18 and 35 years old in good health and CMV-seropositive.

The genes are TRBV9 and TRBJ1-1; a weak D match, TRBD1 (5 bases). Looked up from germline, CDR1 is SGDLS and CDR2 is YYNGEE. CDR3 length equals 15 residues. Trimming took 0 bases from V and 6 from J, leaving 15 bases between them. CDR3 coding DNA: TGTGCCAGCAGCGTAGCTACGTGGGGGGGGGCTGAAGCTTTCTTT. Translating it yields CASSVATWGGAEAFF.

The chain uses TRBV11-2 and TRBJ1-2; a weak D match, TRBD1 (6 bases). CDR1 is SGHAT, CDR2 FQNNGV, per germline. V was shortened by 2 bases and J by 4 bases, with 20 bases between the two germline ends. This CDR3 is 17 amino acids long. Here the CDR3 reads CASSLYRGQGNPYGYTF. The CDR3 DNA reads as TGTGCCAGCAGCTTATATCGGGGTCAGGGGAATCCCTATGGCTACACCTTC.

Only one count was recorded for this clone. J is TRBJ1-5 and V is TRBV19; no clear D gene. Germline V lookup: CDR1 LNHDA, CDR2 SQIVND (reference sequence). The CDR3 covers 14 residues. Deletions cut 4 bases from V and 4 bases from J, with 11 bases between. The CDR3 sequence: CASSTQFPNQPQHF. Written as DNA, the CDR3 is TGTGCCAGTAGTACCCAGTTCCCAAATCAGCCCCAGCATTTT.

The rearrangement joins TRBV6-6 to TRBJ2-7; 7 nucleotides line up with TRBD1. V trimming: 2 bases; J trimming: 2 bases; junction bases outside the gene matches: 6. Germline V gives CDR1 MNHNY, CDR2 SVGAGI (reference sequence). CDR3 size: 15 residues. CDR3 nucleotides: TGTGCCAGCAGTTACGTACAGGGGAACCCCTACGAGCAGTACTTC. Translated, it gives CASSYVQGNPYEQYF.

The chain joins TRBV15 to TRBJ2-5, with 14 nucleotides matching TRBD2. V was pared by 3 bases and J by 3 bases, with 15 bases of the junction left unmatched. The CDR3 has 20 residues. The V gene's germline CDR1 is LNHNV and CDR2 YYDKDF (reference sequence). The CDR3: CATSRGRKMGLAGVKETQYF. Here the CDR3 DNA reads TGTGCCACCAGCAGGGGACGGAAGATGGGACTAGCGGGAGTCAAAGAGACCCAGTACTTC.

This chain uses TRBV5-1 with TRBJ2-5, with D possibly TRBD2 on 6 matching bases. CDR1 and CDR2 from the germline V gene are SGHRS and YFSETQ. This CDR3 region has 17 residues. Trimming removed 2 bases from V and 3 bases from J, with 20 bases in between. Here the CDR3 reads CASSFWVREEREETQYF. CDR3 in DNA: TGCGCCAGCAGCTTTTGGGTCAGGGAGGAGAGGGAAGAGACCCAGTACTTC.

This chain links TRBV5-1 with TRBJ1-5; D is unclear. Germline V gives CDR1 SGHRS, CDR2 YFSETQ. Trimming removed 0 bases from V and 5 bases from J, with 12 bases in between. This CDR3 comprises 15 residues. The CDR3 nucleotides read TGCGCCAGCAGCTTGGGGCCACCAGTCGATCAGCCCCAGCATTTT. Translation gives CASSLGPPVDQPQHF.

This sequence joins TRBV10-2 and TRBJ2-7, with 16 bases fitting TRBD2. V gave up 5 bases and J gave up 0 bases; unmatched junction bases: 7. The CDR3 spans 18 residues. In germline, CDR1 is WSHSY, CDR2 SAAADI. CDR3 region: CASSPPGLAGGSSYEQYF. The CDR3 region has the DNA TGCGCCAGCAGTCCCCCGGGACTAGCGGGGGGGAGCTCCTACGAGCAGTACTTC.

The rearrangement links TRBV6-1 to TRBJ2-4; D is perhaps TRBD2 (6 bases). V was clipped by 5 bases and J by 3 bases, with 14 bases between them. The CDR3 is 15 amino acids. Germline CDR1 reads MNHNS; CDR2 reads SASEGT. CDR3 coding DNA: TGTGCCAGCAGTAGGGAGGAGTTACTCAAAAACATTCAGTACTTC. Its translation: CASSREELLKNIQYF.

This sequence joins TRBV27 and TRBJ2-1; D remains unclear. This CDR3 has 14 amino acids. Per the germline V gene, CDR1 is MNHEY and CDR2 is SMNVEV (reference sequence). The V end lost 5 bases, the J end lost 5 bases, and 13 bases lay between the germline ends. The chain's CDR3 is CASSPPGYDNEQFF. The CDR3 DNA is TGTGCCAGCAGTCCCCCCGGGTACGACAATGAGCAGTTCTTC.

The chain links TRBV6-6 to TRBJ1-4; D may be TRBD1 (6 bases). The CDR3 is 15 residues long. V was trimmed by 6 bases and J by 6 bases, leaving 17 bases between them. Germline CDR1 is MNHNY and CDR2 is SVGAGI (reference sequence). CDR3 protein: CASSFGGGRDEKLFF. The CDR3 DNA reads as TGTGCCAGCAGCTTTGGTGGGGGCCGGGATGAAAAACTGTTTTTT.

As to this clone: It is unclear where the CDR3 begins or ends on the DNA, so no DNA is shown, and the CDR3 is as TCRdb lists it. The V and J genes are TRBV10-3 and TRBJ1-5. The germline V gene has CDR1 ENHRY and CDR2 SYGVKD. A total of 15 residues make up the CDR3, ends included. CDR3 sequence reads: CAISPSGREVRPQHF.

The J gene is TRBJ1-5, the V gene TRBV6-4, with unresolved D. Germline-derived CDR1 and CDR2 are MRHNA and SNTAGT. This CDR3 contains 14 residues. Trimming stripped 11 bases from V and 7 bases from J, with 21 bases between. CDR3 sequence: CAGDPRREGQPQHF. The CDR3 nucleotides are TGTGCCGGCGACCCCAGGAGGGAGGGACAGCCCCAGCATTTT.

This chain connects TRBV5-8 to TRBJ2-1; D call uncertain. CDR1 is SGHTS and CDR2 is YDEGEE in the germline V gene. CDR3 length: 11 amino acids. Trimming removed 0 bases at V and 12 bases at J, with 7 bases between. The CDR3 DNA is TGTGCCAGCAGCTTGGGGCTAGGGCAGTTCTTC. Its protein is CASSLGLGQFF.

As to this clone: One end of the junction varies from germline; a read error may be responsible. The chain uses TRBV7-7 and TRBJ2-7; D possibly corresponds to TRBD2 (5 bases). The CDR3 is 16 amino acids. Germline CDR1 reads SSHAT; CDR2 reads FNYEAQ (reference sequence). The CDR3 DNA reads TGTGCTAGCAGCCCCGGTAGAGGGCTGCGAGACTACGAGCAGTACTTC. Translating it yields CASSPGRGLRDYEQYF. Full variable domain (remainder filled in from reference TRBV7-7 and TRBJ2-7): GAGVSQSPRYKVTKRGQDVTLRCDPISSHATLYWYQQALGQGPEFLTYFNYEAQPDKSGLPSDRFSAERPEGSISTLTIQRTEQRDSAMYRCASSPGRGLRDYEQYFGPGTRLTVT.

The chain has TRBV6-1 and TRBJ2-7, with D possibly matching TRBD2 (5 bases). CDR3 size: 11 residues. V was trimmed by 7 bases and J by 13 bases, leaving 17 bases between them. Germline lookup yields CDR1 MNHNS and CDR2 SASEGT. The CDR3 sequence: CASIASHHPYF. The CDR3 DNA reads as TGTGCCAGCATCGCTAGCCACCACCCTTACTTC.

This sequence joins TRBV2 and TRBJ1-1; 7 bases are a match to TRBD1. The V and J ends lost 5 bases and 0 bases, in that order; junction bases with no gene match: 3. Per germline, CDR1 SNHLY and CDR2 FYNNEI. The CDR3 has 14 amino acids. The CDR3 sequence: CASSIDRVNTEAFF. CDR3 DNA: TGTGCCAGCAGTATTGACAGGGTGAACACTGAAGCTTTCTTT.

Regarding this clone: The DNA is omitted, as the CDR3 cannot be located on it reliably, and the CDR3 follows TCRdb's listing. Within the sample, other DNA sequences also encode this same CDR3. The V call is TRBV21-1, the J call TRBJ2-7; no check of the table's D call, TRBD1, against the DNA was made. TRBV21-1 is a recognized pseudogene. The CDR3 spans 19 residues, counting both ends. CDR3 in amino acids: CASSKVGQGIPHRFHEQYF.

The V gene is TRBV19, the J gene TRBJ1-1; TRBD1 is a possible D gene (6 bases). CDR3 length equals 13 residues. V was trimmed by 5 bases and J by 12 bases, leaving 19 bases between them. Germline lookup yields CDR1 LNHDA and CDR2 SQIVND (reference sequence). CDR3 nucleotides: TGTGCCAGTAGTGTGGGGGGGCCTCCTCCACCTTTCTTT. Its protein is CASSVGGPPPPFF.

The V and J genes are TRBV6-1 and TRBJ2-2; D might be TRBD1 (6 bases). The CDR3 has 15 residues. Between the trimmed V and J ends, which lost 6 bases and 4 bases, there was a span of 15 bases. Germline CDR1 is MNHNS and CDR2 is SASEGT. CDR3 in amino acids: CASSLQGHPTGELFF. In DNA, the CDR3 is TGTGCCAGCAGCCTACAGGGTCACCCCACCGGGGAGCTGTTTTTT.

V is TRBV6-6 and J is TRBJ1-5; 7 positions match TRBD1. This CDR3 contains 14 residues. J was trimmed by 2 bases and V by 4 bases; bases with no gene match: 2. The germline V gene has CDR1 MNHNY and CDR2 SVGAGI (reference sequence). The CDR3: CASSSGGGNQPQHF. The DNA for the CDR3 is TGTGCCAGCAGTTCAGGGGGAGGCAATCAGCCCCAGCATTTT.

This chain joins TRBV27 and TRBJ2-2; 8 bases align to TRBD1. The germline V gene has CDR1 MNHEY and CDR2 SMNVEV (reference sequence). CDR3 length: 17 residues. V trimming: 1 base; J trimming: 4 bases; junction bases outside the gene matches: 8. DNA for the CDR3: TGTGCCAGCAGTTTATGGACAGGGCGCGCGGGCACCGGGGAGCTGTTTTTT. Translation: CASSLWTGRAGTGELFF.

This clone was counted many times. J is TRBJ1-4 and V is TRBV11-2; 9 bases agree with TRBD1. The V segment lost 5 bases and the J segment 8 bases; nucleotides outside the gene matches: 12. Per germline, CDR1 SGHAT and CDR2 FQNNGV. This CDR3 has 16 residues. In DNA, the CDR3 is TGTGCCAGCAGCCGAAGTCGGACAGGGGAGGGCGAAAAACTGTTTTTT. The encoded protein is CASSRSRTGEGEKLFF.